Given below is one T cell receptor (beta chain) in context. Its antigen target is currently unknown. Qualities for individual bases were not recorded, and no much larger clone is one base off. The data were obtained in a study of memory CD8 T cells in hepatitis C reinfection (dated by TCRdb to 2015 to 2018). Background on the whole study: Among the donors, a few cleared two back-to-back HCV infections on their own, whereas two got rid of a primary infection but ended up chronically infected after reinfection. HCV reinfection was defined by a positive HCV RNA test following two negative tests taken at least 60 days apart. Samples at the peak of reinfection were taken 3 to 8 weeks after reinfection was detected. The TCR beta repertoire of virus-specific CD8 T cells was tracked longitudinally in a few donors across an HCV reinfection episode. Between about 2008 and 2012, five reinfection cases with stored pre-reinfection samples were identified. In the reinfection study, participants with a resolved prior HCV infection were followed up every 3 months. Previously published longitudinal data on tetramer+ CD8 T cell frequency were used to select the peak reinfection time point. The investigation overall reported the following: Because the study included only a few donors, definitive conclusions about public clonotypes linked to secondary clearance could not be reached.

V and J lose 2 bases and 5 bases, and a span of 6 bases separates them. The CDR3 contains 12 residues, cysteine and phenylalanine counted. The retained sequence is limited to the CDR3, 36 bases, with the frame set at the first base. The germline V gene gives CDR1 as MNHEY and CDR2 as SVGAGI. Library prep was done by the immunoSEQ multiplex PCR assay. Genomic DNA was pulled from the sorted cells, and the automated high-throughput method of Adaptive Biotechnologies was used to sequence the TCR beta V, D and J regions. CDR3 regions were amplified with a two-step, bias-controlled multiplex PCR. An Illumina instrument was used to sequence the amplified TCR beta libraries. The authors' analysis ran thus. Demultiplexed reads were processed to reduce amplification and sequencing bias, and the IMGT database was used to assign CDR3 sequences to gene families. Repertoire data were analyzed with ImmunoSEQ software version 2.0. Clonotype lists were filtered to remove out-of-frame sequences and sequences containing stop codons in the CDR3. Clonotypes below 0.01% frequency were excluded because they corresponded to less than one cell. To get richness, observed richness was divided by input cell number, while evenness came from dividing Shannon entropy by log observed richness. Repertoire diversity and similarity between time points were quantified using Simpson diversity and Morisita-Horn overlap indices. Clonotypes were sorted into dominant (>1%), sub-dominant (0.5-0.99%), low abundance (0.1-0.49%) or lowest abundance (<0.1%) groups. For the germline index, total nucleotide additions were subtracted from total CDR3 length, and that difference was then divided by total CDR3 length. In TCRdb, the immuneACCESS table is reduced to in-frame sequences with V and J assigned. These tables do not hold every clone; where another copy was compared, an unresolved V gene accounts for under half, and the others remain unexplained. The DNA gave D and trimming, while V, J and clone size come from that table. A total of over 35,000 clones appear in this sample, around 87% of them only once. The ten largest account for more than 0.95% of the sample.

The sample's time point label, decoded: peak reinfection, 3 to 8 weeks after reinfection detection. Sorted cells were sequenced directly ex vivo, without in vitro expansion prior to TCR sequencing. The donors were people who inject drugs and were enrolled in the Montreal Acute Hepatitis C Cohort Study (HEPCO) in Canada. As controls, total naive CD8 T cells, sorted as viable CD3+ CD8+ CD45RO-, were obtained from two donors at each of the three reinfection time points. Before sorting, cryopreserved peripheral blood mononuclear cells were thawed and used as the source for purifying CD8 T cells. CD8 T cells were enriched by negative selection with the MACS CD8+ T cell Isolation Kit. Cells were sorted on a BD FACSAria II sorter running FACSDiva software, and FlowJo was used to analyze the data.

Recombination linked TRBV6-5 to TRBJ1-1, with the identity of the D gene unclear. What was sequenced was naive CD8+ T cells sorted from blood. Per the publication, the cell subset or site label means: total naive CD8+CD45RO- T cells. The receptor was derived from a man between 18 and 29 years old with hepatitis C virus infection. The DNA sequence is as follows: TGTGCCAGCAGTTACGGGAGGACTGAAGCTTTCTTT. This sequence encodes CASSYGRTEAFF.